This passage covers 8 T cell receptor beta chains from one sample sequenced in a study of T cell repertoires in aging, cancer and after chemotherapy. TRB rearrangements spanning V, D and J were amplified using mixed TRB-A/B primers. MiXCR, applied by TCRdb to the multiplex PCR reads, yields one record per CDR3 protein. The repertoire holds around 500 distinct CDR3 sequences, with about 22% as singletons. The template was genomic DNA from peripheral blood, not RNA. The material sequenced was blood. Every receptor here comes from a human donor with a blood cancer. The donor label of this sample is uncertain.

This clonotype was detected a few times. The CDR3 DNA reads as TGTGCCAGCAGCTTACAGGAGACCCAGTACTTC. Amino acids: CASSLQETQYF. The chain links TRBV7-9 to TRBJ2-5, with D uncertain. Trimming took off 2 bases at V and 5 bases at J, with 3 bases between the two ends. CDR1 and CDR2 (germline): SEHNR, FQNEAQ (reference sequence). This CDR3 comprises 11 residues.

To note about this clonotype: It may be a read error: a sequence one base away is much more abundant. Since the CDR3 does not end with the conserved phenylalanine or tryptophan, this likely comes from a read error. The chain couples TRBV19 to TRBJ2-4; a weak D match, TRBD1 (6 bases). V was shortened by 1 base and J by 7 bases, with 14 bases between the two germline ends. Germline CDR1 is LNHDA and CDR2 is SQIVND (reference sequence). The CDR3 consists of 15 residues. The CDR3 protein is CASSIGDQGPNIQYL. For the CDR3, the DNA is TGTGCCAGTAGTATAGGAGATCAGGGGCCCAACATTCAGTACCTC.

The rearrangement joins TRBV7-9 to TRBJ1-2; D possibly corresponds to TRBD1 (5 bases). Germline V gene sequence: CDR1 SEHNR, CDR2 FQNEAQ (reference sequence). CDR3 length: 15 amino acids. V dropped 2 bases and J dropped 4 bases, with 14 bases sitting between them. CDR3 protein: CASSLSRGVIYGYTF. The CDR3 region has the DNA TGTGCCAGCAGCTTAAGCCGGGGGGTGATCTATGGCTACACCTTC.

The chain uses TRBV7-2 and TRBJ2-7; the D gene is possibly TRBD1 (6 bases). CDR3 length: 13 residues. Per germline, CDR1 SGHTA and CDR2 FQGNSA. Trimming cost V 7 bases and J 2 bases, with 12 bases left between them. CDR3 coding DNA: TGTGCCAGCACCCGACAGGCACCCTACGAGCAGTACTTC. Translated, it gives CASTRQAPYEQYF.

The chain employs TRBV20-1 and TRBJ2-2; D perhaps matches TRBD1 (6 bases). CDR3 length: 13 residues. Between the trimmed V and J ends, which lost 1 base and 7 bases, there was a span of 10 bases. CDR1 DFQATT and CDR2 SNEGSKA come from the germline V gene (reference sequence). The CDR3, as DNA: TGCAGTGCTAGAGGGGGGCCCCGCGGGGAGCTGTTTTTT. Its translation is CSARGGPRGELFF.

By proportion, this clonotype is medium-sized. This sequence joins TRBV6-6 and TRBJ1-6; TRBD1 aligns across 9 bases. J gave up 7 bases and V 2 bases, and 3 bases lay outside the gene matches. Germline V gives CDR1 MNHNY, CDR2 SVGAGI (reference sequence). The CDR3 covers 15 residues. The chain's CDR3 is CASSYGDRANSPLHF. The CDR3 nucleotides read TGTGCCAGCAGTTACGGGGACAGGGCGAATTCACCCCTCCACTTT.

By share, this clonotype ranks as medium-sized. This chain joins TRBV19 and TRBJ1-1, with TRBD1 identical over 12 bases. The CDR3 contains 14 residues. With 7 bases clipped from V and 5 bases from J, the junction kept 5 bases outside the gene matches. Germline lookup yields CDR1 LNHDA and CDR2 SQIVND (reference sequence). In DNA form, the CDR3 reads TGTGCCAGTACCCGGGACAGGGGGCGGACTGAAGCTTTCTTT. The encoded protein is CASTRDRGRTEAFF.

The chain is built from TRBV11-3 and TRBJ2-1; 10 bases agree with TRBD2. Looked up from germline, CDR1 is SGHNT and CDR2 is YENEEA. Trimming removed 1 base from V and 7 bases from J; junction bases left unmatched: 13. The CDR3 covers 18 residues. CDR3 residues: CASSLVGGSGGAENEQFF. Written as DNA, the CDR3 is TGTGCCAGCAGCTTAGTCGGTGGGAGCGGGGGGGCCGAGAATGAGCAGTTCTTC.